Shown below are 31 T cell receptor beta chains from a single sample sequenced in a study of preoperative IRX-2 immunotherapy in early breast cancer. Sequencing was performed with immunoSEQ multiplex PCR; in TCRdb, only in-frame clones are kept and a portion is missing. The sample shows approximately 24,000 clones, around 89% of them seen only once. Described treatment: preoperative locoregional IRX-2 cytokine immunotherapy. Sequenced here: tumor tissue, sampled after IRX-2 immunotherapy. The receptors here all came from a human donor with breast cancer.

The V call is TRBV6-1, the J call TRBJ1-2, with 8 bases that match TRBD1. V lost 4 bases to trimming and J lost 6 bases; unmatched junction nucleotides: 10. Germline CDR1 reads MNHNS; CDR2 reads SASEGT. The CDR3 runs to 15 residues. CDR3 nucleotide sequence: TGTGCCAGCAGTGCAAACGCGGGGACAGGAAATGGCTACACCTTC. Its protein product is CASSANAGTGNGYTF.

The chain is built from TRBV5-8 and TRBJ1-2, with D tentatively TRBD1 (6 bases). Between the trimmed V and J ends, which lost 4 bases and 0 bases, there was a span of 13 bases. In germline, CDR1 is SGHTS, CDR2 YDEGEE. CDR3 length: 15 residues. The CDR3 loop is CASSEGGFTNYGYTF. CDR3 coding DNA: TGTGCCAGCAGCGAGGGGGGATTTACTAACTATGGCTACACCTTC.

The chain joins TRBV4-3 to TRBJ1-6, with D tentatively TRBD1 (6 bases). From germline, CDR1 is LGHNA and CDR2 YSLEER. Trimming stripped 0 bases from V and 7 bases from J, with 19 bases between. CDR3 length: 18 residues. This chain's CDR3 is CASSQDPRAGGLNSPLHF. CDR3 bases: TGCGCCAGCAGCCAAGATCCGCGGGCTGGGGGGCTAAATTCACCCCTCCACTTT.

The V call is TRBV28, the J call TRBJ1-5, with 7 bases identical to TRBD1. The V and J ends lost 7 bases and 4 bases, in that order; junction bases with no gene match: 16. Germline CDR1 MDHEN, CDR2 SYDVKM. The CDR3 is 17 residues long. CDR3 DNA: TGTGCCAGCAACCAAGCAGGGGGACAGATCAGGAATCAGCCCCAGCATTTT. Amino acid sequence: CASNQAGGQIRNQPQHF.

The V gene is TRBV9, the J gene TRBJ2-7; D possibly corresponds to TRBD1 (6 bases). CDR1 SGDLS and CDR2 YYNGEE come from the germline V gene. V lost 4 bases and J 2 bases, leaving 16 bases between the germline ends. CDR3 length: 15 residues. DNA of the CDR3: TGTGCCAGCAGCTCAGAAGGGGGACCCCCCTACGAGCAGTACTTC. Translated, it gives CASSSEGGPPYEQYF.

The chain recombines TRBV27 with TRBJ1-2, with D uncertain. This CDR3 has 13 amino acids. Germline V gene lookup returns CDR1 MNHEY and CDR2 SMNVEV (reference sequence). Deletions cut 1 base from V and 8 bases from J, with 11 bases between. The CDR3 DNA is TGTGCCAGCAGTTTATTAAACGGACTAGGCTACACCTTC. Translation: CASSLLNGLGYTF.

The chain couples TRBV27 to TRBJ1-5, with D perhaps TRBD1 (5 bases). Trimming stripped 2 bases from V and 3 bases from J, with 11 bases between. Germline CDR1 MNHEY, CDR2 SMNVEV (reference sequence). This CDR3 has 15 residues. The CDR3 coding sequence is TGTGCCAGCAGTTTAGGGACGGCTATCAATCAGCCCCAGCATTTT. The encoded protein is CASSLGTAINQPQHF.

The chain carries TRBV7-2 and TRBJ2-5; 8 bases line up with TRBD2. This CDR3 is 16 amino acids long. Per the germline V gene, CDR1 is SGHTA and CDR2 is FQGNSA. V was pared by 6 bases and J by 1 base, with 10 bases of the junction left unmatched. CDR3 coding DNA: TGTGCCAGCAGGCCTCCGGGCGGGGGGCCCCAAGAGACCCAGTACTTC. As protein: CASRPPGGGPQETQYF.

This clone has only a few counts. The chain employs TRBV7-8 and TRBJ1-6; D call uncertain. From germline, CDR1 is SGHVS and CDR2 FQNEAQ. V was trimmed by 1 base and J by 13 bases, leaving 8 bases between them. This CDR3 is 12 amino acids long. The CDR3 sequence is CASSLDMGPLHF. The CDR3 DNA reads as TGTGCCAGCAGCTTAGACATGGGCCCCCTCCACTTT.

A single count supports this clone. This chain connects TRBV2 to TRBJ2-7, with D perhaps matching TRBD1 (6 bases). Germline CDR1 SNHLY, CDR2 FYNNEI. Trimming took off 7 bases at V and 7 bases at J, with 20 bases between the two ends. This CDR3 region has 14 residues. The CDR3 region has the DNA TGTGCCAGCAACGGGCTCCGGCTGAGGGGGGAGCAGTACTTC. Translated, it gives CASNGLRLRGEQYF.

This CDR3 is CASSPPLQGVVPDTQYF. CDR3 nucleotides: TGTGCCAGCAGCCCACCCCTACAGGGTGTCGTCCCAGATACGCAGTATTTT. The chain uses TRBV5-8 and TRBJ2-3; a weak D match, TRBD1 (6 bases). Germline V gene data show CDR1 as SGHTS and CDR2 as YDEGEE. The V and J ends lost 4 bases and 4 bases respectively, with 22 bases between them. CDR3 length equals 17 residues.

The gene calls are TRBV5-1 and TRBJ2-5; a possible D gene is TRBD1 (7 bases). The V and J ends lost 4 bases and 1 base respectively, with 14 bases between them. The germline CDR1 and CDR2 sequences are SGHRS and YFSETQ. The CDR3 is 15 amino acids. The CDR3 coding sequence is TGCGCCAGCAGCGATATCAGGGGGGCCCAAGAGACCCAGTACTTC. This codes for CASSDIRGAQETQYF. The variable domain in full, with the rest retrieved from reference TRBV5-1 and TRBJ2-5, is KAGVTQTPRYLIKTRGQQVTLSCSPISGHRSVSWYQQTPGQGLQFLFEYFSETQRNKGNFPGRFSGRQFSNSRSEMNVSTLELGDSALYLCASSDIRGAQETQYFGPGTRLLVL.

A single count supports this clone. The rearrangement uses TRBV23-1 and TRBJ2-7; the D gene is possibly TRBD2 (6 bases). Being an ORF, TRBV23-1 has a function that is uncertain. The germline V and J ends were trimmed by 9 bases and 6 bases, with 30 bases remaining between them. CDR3 length: 17 residues. This chain's CDR3 is CASREEGRCNPIREQYF. Written as DNA, the CDR3 is TGCGCCAGTCGAGAGGAGGGCCGGTGCAACCCTATTCGCGAGCAGTACTTC.

The CDR3 sequence: CASSTQGGSGRLFF. The CDR3 DNA is TGTGCCAGCAGCACGCAAGGGGGGTCAGGTCGTCTGTTCTTC. The chain joins TRBV7-9 to TRBJ2-1; D might be TRBD1 or TRBD2, each matching 6 bases. CDR3 length: 14 residues. V was trimmed by 5 bases and J by 15 bases, leaving 23 bases between them. In germline, CDR1 is SEHNR, CDR2 FQNEAQ (reference sequence).

V and J are TRBV5-6 and TRBJ2-2; D gene uncertain. The CDR3 is 13 residues long. Germline assignment: CDR1 SGHDT and CDR2 YYEEEE. Trimming cost V 0 bases and J 5 bases, with 5 bases left between them. In DNA, the CDR3 is TGTGCCAGCAGCTTGGTCGGTACCGGGGAGCTGTTTTTT. Translation: CASSLVGTGELFF.

The chain uses TRBV11-2 and TRBJ1-1; D is undetermined. Germline V lookup: CDR1 SGHAT, CDR2 FQNNGV. The length of the CDR3 is 11 residues. V lost 1 base, J lost 5 bases, and 2 bases lay in between. Here the CDR3 DNA reads TGTGCCAGCAGCTTAGGTACTGAAGCTTTCTTT. This gives the protein CASSLGTEAFF.

This chain links TRBV21-1 with TRBJ2-2; the table's TRBD2 call for D was not verified on the DNA. TRBV21-1 is flagged as a pseudogene. The CDR3 runs 12 residues. The CDR3 DNA follows: TGTGCCAGCAGCAAAATGCGGGGGGAGCTGTTTTTT. Its translation is CASSKMRGELFF.

V gene TRBV23-1 combines with J gene TRBJ1-2; a weak D match, TRBD1 (5 bases). TRBV23-1 is identified as an open reading frame with a role that is uncertain. V gave up 1 base and J gave up 4 bases, with 16 bases separating them. The CDR3 is made up of 16 amino acids. CDR3 coding DNA: TGCGCCAGCAGTCAATGTTATAAGGTCACAGGCTATGGCTACACCTTC. Its protein product is CASSQCYKVTGYGYTF.

This rearrangement joins TRBV28 to TRBJ2-7; 7 bases align to TRBD1. In germline, CDR1 is MDHEN, CDR2 SYDVKM. This CDR3 is 15 amino acids long. V was pared by 5 bases and J by 0 bases, with 7 bases of the junction left unmatched. The CDR3 reads CASSLPGQYSYEQYF. The CDR3 DNA sequence: TGTGCCAGCAGTCTACCGGGACAGTACTCCTACGAGCAGTACTTC. The full variable domain, in which reference TRBV28 and TRBJ2-7 provide the parts outside the CDR3, is DVKVTQSSRYLVKRTGEKVFLECVQDMDHENMFWYRQDPGLGLRLIYFSYDVKMKEKGDIPEGYSVSREKKERFSLILESASTNQTSMYLCASSLPGQYSYEQYFGPGTRLTVT.

This sequence joins TRBV2 and TRBJ2-1, with 8 bases identical to TRBD2. CDR3 length: 14 amino acids. Germline CDR1 SNHLY, CDR2 FYNNEI. Trimming at V came to 10 bases and at J to 7 bases, leaving 12 bases not matched to a gene. The CDR3 spells CATARGLVFNEQFF. The CDR3 coding sequence is TGTGCCACAGCAAGGGGACTAGTTTTTAATGAGCAGTTCTTC.

The chain couples TRBV29-1 to TRBJ2-1, with 10 bases that match TRBD2. V shed 6 bases and J 10 bases; nucleotides not matched to a gene: 3. This CDR3 spans 11 amino acids. Germline-derived CDR1 and CDR2 are SQVTM and ANQGSEA. The CDR3 DNA reads TGCAGCGTGAATAGCGGGGGGGAGCAGTTCTTC. It translates to CSVNSGGEQFF.

The CDR3 DNA follows: TGTGCCAGCAGCCCCCTGGGCGGGGATACGCAGTATTTT. Translating gives CASSPLGGDTQYF. This chain links TRBV5-6 with TRBJ2-3, with D perhaps matching TRBD2 (5 bases). Trimming removed 4 bases at V and 6 bases at J, with 12 bases between. The CDR3 spans 13 residues. CDR1 and CDR2 (germline): SGHDT, YYEEEE. Filled out from reference TRBV5-6 and TRBJ2-3, the complete variable domain reads DAGVTQSPTHLIKTRGQQVTLRCSPKSGHDTVSWYQQALGQGPQFIFQYYEEEERQRGNFPDRFSGHQFPNYSSELNVNALLLGDSALYLCASSPLGGDTQYFGPGTRLTVL.

V is TRBV4-2 and J is TRBJ2-4; D may be TRBD2 (6 bases). This CDR3 has 14 residues. V shed 2 bases and J shed 9 bases, with 14 bases lying between them. CDR1 LGHNA and CDR2 YNFKEQ come from the germline V gene. CDR3 loop: CASSQIAEGGIQYF. DNA for the CDR3: TGTGCCAGCAGCCAAATAGCGGAGGGAGGCATTCAGTACTTC.

The rearrangement links TRBV7-2 to TRBJ1-5, with D perhaps TRBD1 (5 bases). The CDR3 spans 15 residues. Germline V gene sequence: CDR1 SGHTA, CDR2 FQGNSA. Trimming removed 1 base from V and 0 bases from J, with 7 bases in between. The CDR3 DNA reads as TGTGCCAGCAGCTTAGGACAGAATAGCAATCAGCCCCAGCATTTT. Amino acids: CASSLGQNSNQPQHF.

CDR3 loop: CSAQSYEQYF. In nucleotides, the CDR3 is TGCAGTGCTCAAAGCTACGAGCAGTACTTC. V and J are TRBV20-1 and TRBJ2-7; the D is unclear. Germline V CDR1 and CDR2: DFQATT, SNEGSKA (reference sequence). Between the trimmed V and J ends, which lost 5 bases and 3 bases, there was a span of 5 bases. The CDR3 is 10 amino acids.

CDR3 DNA sequence: TGTGCCAGCGCCCCTTCAGATACGCAGTATTTT. It encodes CASAPSDTQYF. The gene calls are TRBV5-8 and TRBJ2-3; D is unresolved. Germline loops: CDR1 SGHTS, CDR2 YDEGEE. CDR3 length: 11 amino acids. V was trimmed by 7 bases and J by 4 bases, leaving 7 bases between them. Drawing the rest from reference TRBV5-8 and TRBJ2-3, the complete variable domain is EAGVTQSPTHLIKTRGQQATLRCSPISGHTSVYWYQQALGLGLQFLLWYDEGEERNRGNFPPRFSGRQFPNYSSELNVNALELEDSALYLCASAPSDTQYFGPGTRLTVL.

This chain uses TRBV23-1 with TRBJ2-7, with 8 bases identical to TRBD2. TRBV23-1 is noted as an ORF with a role that remains uncertain. V was pared by 0 bases and J by 4 bases, with 8 bases of the junction left unmatched. The CDR3 is 16 residues long. The CDR3 here is CASSQSGAGDWYEQYF. The CDR3 region has the DNA TGCGCCAGCAGTCAATCGGGAGCGGGAGATTGGTACGAGCAGTACTTC.

The rearrangement uses TRBV5-8 and TRBJ1-2; possible D gene TRBD1, 6 bases. This CDR3 contains 15 residues. V was clipped by 2 bases and J by 4 bases, with 15 bases between them. From germline, CDR1 is SGHTS and CDR2 YDEGEE. The CDR3 spells CASSFTAQGFYGYTF. CDR3 bases: TGTGCCAGCAGCTTCACGGCCCAGGGGTTCTATGGCTACACCTTC.

The chain couples TRBV7-6 to TRBJ2-5, with 10 bases matching TRBD2. Looked up from germline, CDR1 is SGHVS and CDR2 is FNYEAQ. V trimming: 0 bases; J trimming: 5 bases; junction bases outside the gene matches: 3. The CDR3 covers 15 residues. The CDR3 spells CASSLASGGWETQYF. The CDR3 nucleotides are TGTGCCAGCAGCTTAGCTAGCGGGGGGTGGGAGACCCAGTACTTC.

The CDR3, as DNA: TGTGCCAGCAGTCCCCCGACACGGCGCGAGAATGGCTACACCTTC. The encoded protein is CASSPPTRRENGYTF. The chain recombines TRBV6-5 with TRBJ1-2; no definite D call. Trimming shortened V by 5 bases and J by 6 bases, and 19 bases separated the two germline ends. Germline-derived CDR1 and CDR2 are MNHEY and SVGAGI. CDR3 size: 15 residues.

The gene calls are TRBV16 and TRBJ2-1, with TRBD2 identical over 7 bases. Looked up from germline, CDR1 is KGHSY and CDR2 is FQNENV. The CDR3 is made up of 14 amino acids. The trim removed 2 bases at V and 7 bases at J, leaving 5 bases unmatched. The CDR3, as DNA: TGTGCCAGCAGCCAAGGGTTAGCGGGTAATGAGCAGTTCTTC. This translates into CASSQGLAGNEQFF.